This TCR beta chain was sequenced in a study of CD8 T cells in ankylosing spondylitis. Findings and limits, study-wide: It appeared that ankylosing spondylitis blood was characterized by a TCR beta motif of under ten highly homologous variants. Disease-linked clones reportedly showed significant enrichment in matched ankylosing spondylitis synovial fluid.

Germline loops: CDR1 MGHRA, CDR2 YSYEKL. The CDR3 consists of 13 residues. V lost 1 base, J lost 1 base, and 5 bases lay in between. This clonotype came up many times. Its cognate antigen is unknown. From the 5' RACE reads, TCRdb called clonotypes with MiXCR, one entry per CDR3 protein. Of 150,000 to 200,000 distinct CDR3 sequences listed, around 10% are singletons. The chain uses TRBV4-1 and TRBJ2-7; D remains unclear. The sequenced sample was blood, either unsorted or a sorted T cell fraction (not recorded which). The clonotype comes from a male donor with ankylosing spondylitis or in good health (not recorded which). The CDR3 is CASSQAGSYEQYF. CDR3 sequence (DNA): TGCGCCAGCAGCCAAGCGGGTTCCTACGAGCAGTACTTC.